These T cell receptor beta chains were read from a single sample in a study of control samples from healthy donors and cancer patients. Repertoires were generated with immunoSEQ multiplex PCR, while TCRdb's copy carries only in-frame clones and drops some. The data contain about 51,000 clones, about 90% of them singletons. The sequenced sample consisted of PBMCs. The source is a man aged 45-60 years with head and neck cancer. The CDR3 runs from the conserved cysteine through the conserved F or W. The D gene is left open where the match is weak. Clone sizes are given selectively: once, few, many, or a class where the clone is expanded.

v_gene	d_gene	j_gene	abundance	CDR3aa	CDR3nt
TRBV4-2	NA	TRBJ2-7	NA	CASSQGPLARGGEQYF	TGTGCCAGCAGCCAAGGACCACTAGCTAGAGGAGGCGAGCAGTACTTC
TRBV10-2	TRBD1	TRBJ2-7	NA	CASSEWKGQGANEQYF	TGCGCCAGCAGTGAGTGGAAAGGACAGGGGGCCAACGAGCAGTACTTC
TRBV4-3	TRBD1	TRBJ2-7	NA	CASSQAGRTGATHEQYF	TGCGCCAGCAGCCAAGCTGGCCGTACAGGGGCAACCCACGAGCAGTACTTC
TRBV28	NA	TRBJ1-3	NA	CASSLGGPISGNTIYF	TGTGCCAGCAGTTTAGGGGGACCGATCTCTGGAAACACCATATATTTT
TRBV6-1	NA	TRBJ2-7	NA	CASSGRGRGVSYEQYF	TGTGCCAGCAGTGGTCGGGGGCGGGGTGTCTCCTACGAGCAGTACTTC
TRBV7-9	TRBD2	TRBJ2-1	NA	CASSLASGRGNEQFF	TGTGCCAGCAGCTTGGCTAGCGGCCGCGGGAATGAGCAGTTCTTC
TRBV7-9	NA	TRBJ2-7	few	CASSGRSYEQYF	TGTGCCAGCAGCGGCAGATCCTACGAGCAGTACTTC
TRBV2	NA	TRBJ2-2	NA	CASSELRGITGELFF	TGTGCCAGCAGTGAATTGCGGGGCATCACCGGGGAGCTGTTTTTT
TRBV4-1	NA	TRBJ1-6	NA	CASSQGYLNNSPLHF	TGCGCCAGCAGCCAAGGATACCTTAATAATTCACCCCTCCACTTT
TRBV18	TRBD2	TRBJ2-7	few	CASLPTSGRGGGEQYF	TGTGCCAGCTTACCGACTAGCGGGCGAGGCGGAGGGGAACAGTACTTC
TRBV5-1	NA	TRBJ2-7	NA	CASSPSTGTIYEQYF	TGCGCCAGCAGCCCTTCCACAGGGACAATCTACGAGCAGTACTTC
TRBV7-2	NA	TRBJ1-3	NA	CASSLVSTGGNTIYF	TGTGCCAGCAGCTTAGTCAGTACTGGAGGAAACACCATATATTTT
TRBV7-9	TRBD2	TRBJ2-1	NA	CASSRWTSGTNEQFF	TGTGCCAGCAGCCGTTGGACTAGCGGGACCAATGAGCAGTTCTTC
TRBV7-2	NA	TRBJ2-3	NA	CASSLYLGGDTQYF	TGTGCCAGCAGCTTGTACCTTGGTGGGGATACGCAGTATTTT
TRBV21-1	NA	TRBJ2-1	NA	CASSKTPSEESDEQFF	TGTGCCAGCAGCAAAACCCCCTCGGAGGAAAGCGATGAGCAGTTCTTC
TRBV12-3/TRBV12-4	NA	TRBJ1-2	NA	CASSRDGNGGYTF	TGTGCCAGCAGCCGGGACGGAAATGGGGGCTACACCTTC
TRBV7-2	NA	TRBJ2-5	NA	CASSSPLDGETQYF	TGTGCCAGCAGCTCCCCCCTAGATGGTGAGACCCAGTACTTC
TRBV4-2	NA	TRBJ1-2	NA	CASSEGTWLGYTF	TGTGCCAGCAGCGAAGGGACTTGGCTGGGCTACACCTTC
TRBV28	TRBD1	TRBJ1-5	NA	CASSWTGGAGNQPQHF	TGTGCCAGCAGTTGGACAGGGGGCGCGGGCAATCAGCCCCAGCATTTT